This TCR beta chain came from a study of cytomegalovirus exposure and HLA in healthy donors. PCR involved 60 Vbeta and 13 Jbeta primers. Here immunoSEQ multiplex PCR was the method, and the copy in TCRdb shows in-frame clones only, minus some. The sample totals around 110,000 clones; its top ten clones hold approximately 6.2%. This CDR3 region has 14 residues. Trimming removed 2 bases from V and 4 bases from J, with 9 bases in between. Germline V gene lookup returns CDR1 SGHTA and CDR2 FQGTGA. The chain is built from TRBV7-3 and TRBJ1-5; tentative D call: TRBD1 (6 bases). This TCR was recovered from a man aged 40-55 years in good health and CMV-seropositive. What was sequenced was PBMCs. The DNA of the CDR3 is TGTGCCAGCAGCTTAGAGGGGGGGAATCAGCCCCAGCATTTT. Protein product: CASSLEGGNQPQHF.